The subject of this entry is one T cell receptor beta chain. Its target is unknown. The data belong to a study of cytomegalovirus exposure and HLA in healthy donors. Study findings and constraints: The study found most TCR sequences rare, yet found some public TCRs in many donors. An observed cluster of highly shared sequence variants was recorded as a likely sequencing artifact.

The PCR used 60 Vbeta and 13 Jbeta primers. Here immunoSEQ multiplex PCR was the method, and the copy in TCRdb shows in-frame clones only, minus some. The sample contains 100,000 to 150,000 clones, roughly three quarters of which appear only once. Sequencing was done on a sample of PBMCs. This TCR was sampled from a young woman in good health and CMV-seronegative.

For the CDR3, the DNA is TGTGCCAGCAGCGAGTATCAGCCCCAGCATTTT. As protein: CASSEYQPQHF. V gene TRBV21-1 combines with J gene TRBJ1-5. TRBV21-1 counts as a pseudogene. The CDR3 has 11 amino acids.